This T cell receptor (beta chain) was sequenced for a study of blood T cell repertoires in COVID-19. Study at large: Specimens from acute and convalescent COVID-19 originated in the United States, Italy and Spain.

Authors' data handling: Reference gene primer amplification gave nucleated cell count estimates. Clones were read by immunoSEQ multiplex PCR, and TCRdb kept only the in-frame ones, dropping some. That table is the source of V, J and clone size, and D and trimming were worked out from the DNA. Of over 200,000 clones listed, around 90% were seen once; the top ten hold 1.2%. The CDR3 totals 14 residues. Germline V gene lookup returns CDR1 SGHNT and CDR2 YYREEE (reference sequence). Trimming left V 4 bases short and J 0 bases short, with 10 bases between. Sequenced: PBMCs or T cells enriched from blood (not recorded which). The genes are TRBV5-4 and TRBJ1-1; D is uncertain. The clonotype was recovered from a man aged 30 to 45 who had recovered from COVID-19. As DNA, the CDR3 is TGTGCCAGCAGCCGAACTACGATGAACACTGAAGCTTTCTTT. This codes for CASSRTTMNTEAFF. The full variable domain, its missing parts supplied by reference TRBV5-4 and TRBJ1-1, is ETGVTQSPTHLIKTRGQQVTLRCSSQSGHNTVSWYQQALGQGPQFIFQYYREEENGRGNFPPRFSGLQFPNYSSELNVNALELDDSALYLCASSRTTMNTEAFFGQGTRLTVV.